These T cell receptor beta chains were read from a single sample in a study of blood T cell repertoires in COVID-19. The table came from immunoSEQ multiplex PCR; TCRdb's copy has only in-frame clones and leaves some out. There are about 88,000 clones in the sample; approximately 90% occur only once, and 2.9% lies in the top ten. The sample taken for sequencing was peripheral blood. The receptors stem from an elderly woman with acute or convalescent COVID-19. The CDR3 runs from the conserved cysteine through the conserved F or W. The D gene is left open where the match is weak. Only part of the rows carry a size: once, few, many, or a class if the clone is expanded.

v_call,clone_size,j_call,cdr3_length,d_call,cdr3_aa,cdr3_nt
TRBV11-1,few,TRBJ2-3,15,TRBD2,CASSPRTSVGDTQYF,TGTGCCAGCAGCCCCAGGACTAGCGTTGGAGATACGCAGTATTTT
TRBV28,once,TRBJ1-4,12,NA,CASSQTWEKLFF,TGTGCCAGCAGTCAGACTTGGGAAAAACTGTTTTTT
TRBV5-1,NA,TRBJ1-4,15,TRBD1,CASSAQQGSNEKLFF,TGCGCCAGCAGCGCACAACAGGGGAGTAATGAAAAACTGTTTTTT
TRBV4-3,NA,TRBJ2-1,14,TRBD2,CASKAGAGYNEQFF,TGCGCCAGTAAAGCGGGAGCCGGGTACAATGAGCAGTTCTTC
TRBV28,NA,TRBJ2-7,13,TRBD1,CASRRQGTYEQYF,TGTGCCAGCCGCAGACAGGGGACCTACGAGCAGTACTTC
TRBV28,NA,TRBJ1-2,17,NA,CASSSHLREFDRYGYTF,TGTGCCAGCAGTTCCCACCTGCGGGAGTTCGATCGCTATGGCTACACCTTC
TRBV29-1,NA,TRBJ2-1,14,NA,CSVVLGVGYNEQFF,TGCAGCGTTGTCTTGGGAGTGGGCTACAATGAGCAGTTCTTC
TRBV15,NA,TRBJ2-3,17,TRBD1,CATSSSGTGGYTDTQYF,TGTGCCACCAGCAGCTCCGGGACAGGAGGGTACACAGATACGCAGTATTTT
TRBV7-9,NA,TRBJ2-7,14,TRBD1,CASSSGQGHHEQYF,TGTGCCAGCAGCTCGGGACAGGGACACCACGAGCAGTACTTC
TRBV7-3,few,TRBJ1-1,13,NA,CASSAGSGTEAFF,TGTGCCAGCAGCGCGGGTAGTGGCACTGAAGCTTTCTTT
TRBV5-1,NA,TRBJ2-2,12,NA,CASSLAAGELFF,TGCGCCAGCAGCTTAGCGGCCGGGGAGCTGTTTTTT
TRBV24-1,NA,TRBJ2-1,16,NA,CATSDGAAPSYNEQFF,TGTGCCACCAGTGATGGAGCGGCTCCCTCCTACAATGAGCAGTTCTTC
TRBV7-9,NA,TRBJ1-5,17,TRBD1,CASSLGTGGPGNQPQHF,TGTGCCAGCAGCTTAGGGACAGGGGGCCCAGGCAATCAGCCCCAGCATTTT
TRBV30,NA,TRBJ2-5,14,NA,CAWQGGGSQETQYF,TGTGCCTGGCAAGGGGGGGGCTCACAAGAGACCCAGTACTTC
TRBV4-3,NA,TRBJ1-2,16,TRBD1,CASSQSQGAVNYGYTF,TGCGCCAGCAGCCAGTCACAGGGGGCGGTGAACTATGGCTACACCTTC
TRBV7-9,NA,TRBJ2-5,16,TRBD2,CASSPGLAGGRETQYF,TGTGCCAGCAGCCCCGGACTAGCGGGGGGGAGGGAGACCCAGTACTTC
TRBV28,once,TRBJ1-2,14,NA,CASSSTGTNYGYTF,TGTGCCAGCAGTTCGACAGGTACTAACTATGGCTACACCTTC
TRBV30,NA,TRBJ1-2,12,TRBD1,CAWKRTGTGYTF,TGTGCCTGGAAGAGGACAGGGACTGGCTACACCTTC
TRBV7-2,NA,TRBJ1-2,13,NA,CASSLDINYGYTF,TGTGCCAGCAGCCTAGACATCAACTATGGCTACACCTTC
TRBV2,NA,TRBJ1-6,14,TRBD1,CASSRDRDDSPLHF,TGTGCCAGCAGCCGGGACAGGGATGATTCACCCCTCCACTTT
TRBV30,NA,TRBJ1-1,13,TRBD1,CAWAGQANTEAFF,TGTGCCTGGGCGGGACAGGCGAACACTGAAGCTTTCTTT
TRBV11-2,NA,TRBJ2-3,14,NA,CASSSRTPTDTQYF,TGTGCCAGCAGCTCCCGGACACCAACAGATACGCAGTATTTT
TRBV29-1,NA,TRBJ2-5,12,TRBD1,CSVRTGGETQYF,TGCAGCGTTAGGACAGGGGGCGAGACCCAGTACTTC
TRBV11-1,NA,TRBJ2-1,13,TRBD1,CASSTGTDNEQFF,TGTGCCAGCAGCACCGGGACAGACAATGAGCAGTTCTTC
TRBV11-3,NA,TRBJ1-4,13,NA,CASSRTRGEKLFF,TGTGCCAGCAGCAGGACCCGGGGGGAAAAACTGTTTTTT
TRBV9,NA,TRBJ1-1,16,TRBD1,CASSADGQGMNTEAFF,TGTGCCAGCAGCGCCGACGGACAGGGAATGAACACTGAAGCTTTCTTT
TRBV3-1/TRBV3-2,NA,TRBJ1-6,16,TRBD1,CASSQGAGGSHSPLHF,TGTGCCAGCAGCCAAGGGGCAGGGGGCAGTCATTCACCCCTCCACTTT
TRBV7-9,once,TRBJ1-5,13,NA,CASSPGSHQPQHF,TGTGCCAGCAGCCCCGGGTCTCATCAGCCCCAGCATTTT
TRBV9,NA,TRBJ2-3,15,TRBD2,CASSVEGLVPDTQYF,TGTGCCAGCAGCGTTGAGGGACTAGTCCCAGATACGCAGTATTTT
TRBV6-5,NA,TRBJ1-6,14,TRBD1,CASRRTGQGSPLHF,TGTGCCAGCAGGCGGACAGGGCAGGGTTCACCCCTCCACTTT
TRBV18,few,TRBJ2-1,12,NA,CASSPHLSEQFF,TGTGCCAGCTCACCCCACCTTAGTGAGCAGTTCTTC
TRBV28,NA,TRBJ1-2,16,TRBD1,CASSTPGQASTYGYTF,TGTGCCAGCAGTACTCCCGGACAGGCATCTACTTATGGCTACACCTTC